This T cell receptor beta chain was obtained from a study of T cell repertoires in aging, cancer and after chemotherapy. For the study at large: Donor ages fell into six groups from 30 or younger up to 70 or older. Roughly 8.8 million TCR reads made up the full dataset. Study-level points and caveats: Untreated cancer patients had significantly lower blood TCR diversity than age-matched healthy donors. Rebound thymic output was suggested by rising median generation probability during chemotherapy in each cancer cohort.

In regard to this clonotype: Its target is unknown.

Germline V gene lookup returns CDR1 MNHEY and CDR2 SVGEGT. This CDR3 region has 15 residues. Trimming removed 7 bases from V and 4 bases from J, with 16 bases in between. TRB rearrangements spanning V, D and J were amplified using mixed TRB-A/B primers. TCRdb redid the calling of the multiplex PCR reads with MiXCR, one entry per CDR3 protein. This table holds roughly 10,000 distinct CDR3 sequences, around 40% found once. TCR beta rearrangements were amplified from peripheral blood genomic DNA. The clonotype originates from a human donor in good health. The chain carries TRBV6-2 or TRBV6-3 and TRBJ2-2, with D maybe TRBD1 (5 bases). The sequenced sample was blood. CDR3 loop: CASTQGPFTTGELFF. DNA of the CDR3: TGTGCCAGCACCCAGGGCCCCTTCACCACCGGGGAGCTGTTTTTT.